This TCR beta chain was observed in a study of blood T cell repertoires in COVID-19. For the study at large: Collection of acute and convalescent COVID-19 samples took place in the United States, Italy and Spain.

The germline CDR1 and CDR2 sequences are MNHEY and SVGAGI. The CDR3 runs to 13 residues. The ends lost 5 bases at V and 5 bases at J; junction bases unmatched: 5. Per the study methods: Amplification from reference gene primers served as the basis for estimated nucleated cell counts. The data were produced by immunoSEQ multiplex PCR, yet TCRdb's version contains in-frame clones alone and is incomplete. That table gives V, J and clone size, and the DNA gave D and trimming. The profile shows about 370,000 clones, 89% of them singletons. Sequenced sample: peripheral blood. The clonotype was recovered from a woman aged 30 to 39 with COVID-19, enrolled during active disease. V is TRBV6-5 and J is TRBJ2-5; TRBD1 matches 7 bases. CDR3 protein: CASSQTGWETQYF. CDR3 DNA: TGTGCCAGCAGTCAGACAGGGTGGGAGACCCAGTACTTC.